The next 17 T cell receptor beta chains were all read from a single sample in a study of T cells in Graves' hyperthyroidism and ophthalmopathy. RNA transcripts were the template for amplifying TCR beta CDR3 regions. HTBI primers were employed in a first-round RT-PCR of the TCR CDR3. TCRdb called the multiplex PCR reads again in MiXCR, with one record for every CDR3 protein. The table shows some 180,000 distinct CDR3 sequences, with about 15% occurring only once. The sequenced material came from blood. Every receptor here comes from a woman aged 50 to 60 with Graves' hyperthyroidism.

The sample holds many counts of this clonotype. The V gene is TRBV6-1, the J gene TRBJ1-1; D call uncertain. CDR1 and CDR2 from the germline V gene are MNHNS and SASEGT. CDR3 length: 14 amino acids. Trimming left V 5 bases short and J 1 base short, with 11 bases between. CDR3 nucleotide sequence: TGTGCCAGCAGTCCCGGCGTTAGGAACACTGAAGCTTTCTTT. Amino acid sequence: CASSPGVRNTEAFF.

This clonotype was seen many times. The chain couples TRBV6-1 to TRBJ1-1, with D uncertain. Germline loops: CDR1 MNHNS, CDR2 SASEGT. V lost 7 bases and J lost 1, with 10 bases in between. The CDR3 runs 13 residues. In DNA form, the CDR3 reads TGTGCCAGCAAGGAACAGACGAACACTGAAGCTTTCTTT. Translating gives CASKEQTNTEAFF.

Many counts were recorded for this clonotype. DNA for the CDR3: TGTGCCAGCAGCTTGGACCGGGACTATAATTCACCCCTCCACTTT. This encodes CASSLDRDYNSPLHF. The gene calls are TRBV5-5 and TRBJ1-6; D is unresolved. The CDR3 length is 15 residues. Between the trimmed V and J ends, which lost 0 bases and 3 bases, there was a span of 7 bases. Looked up from germline, CDR1 is SGHKS and CDR2 is YYEKEE (reference sequence).

V and J are TRBV2 and TRBJ1-5, with D possibly matching TRBD1 (6 bases). The CDR3 is 13 residues long. The V end was cut by 8 bases, the J end by 5 bases, with 13 bases between. Germline V gene sequence: CDR1 SNHLY, CDR2 FYNNEI. The CDR3 region is CASAQGLDQPQHF. In DNA form, the CDR3 reads TGTGCCAGCGCCCAGGGGTTGGATCAGCCCCAGCATTTT.

This clonotype was seen ten or more times. The chain employs TRBV5-1 and TRBJ2-1, with TRBD2 identical over 10 bases. The CDR3 totals 15 residues. From germline, CDR1 is SGHRS and CDR2 YFSETQ. Unmatched junction bases numbered 14, after V lost 10 bases and J lost 7 bases. CDR3 loop: CAPPRAGGPINEQFF. Here the CDR3 DNA reads TGCGCCCCCCCTAGAGCGGGGGGGCCTATAAATGAGCAGTTCTTC.

This clonotype was picked up many times. This chain links TRBV15 with TRBJ1-2; maybe TRBD1 (5 bases). The CDR3 contains 16 residues. With 0 bases removed from V and 4 bases from J, the gap between germline ends came to 15 bases. Germline values: CDR1 LNHNV, CDR2 YYDKDF (reference sequence). This chain's CDR3 is CATSRDPGLEGYGYTF. The CDR3 coding sequence is TGTGCCACCAGCAGAGATCCAGGGCTGGAGGGCTATGGCTACACCTTC.

This chain links TRBV7-9 with TRBJ1-3; no firm D call. The CDR3 is made up of 15 amino acids. Germline V CDR1 and CDR2: SEHNR, FQNEAQ (reference sequence). V lost 1 base, J lost 0 bases, and 7 bases lay in between. This CDR3 is CASSLVWSSGNTIYF. The CDR3 coding sequence is TGTGCCAGCAGCTTAGTGTGGAGCTCTGGAAACACCATATATTTT.

This clonotype was recorded at least ten times. V is TRBV27 and J is TRBJ2-7; no definite D call. This CDR3 is 13 amino acids long. CDR1 and CDR2 (germline): MNHEY, SMNVEV (reference sequence). V lost 2 bases to trimming and J lost 3 bases, with 8 bases between them. The CDR3 sequence is CASSLNGYYEQYF. In nucleotides, the CDR3 is TGTGCCAGCAGTTTAAACGGCTACTACGAGCAGTACTTC.

This clonotype was detected many times. This chain uses TRBV5-1 with TRBJ1-5; the D gene is possibly TRBD1 (6 bases). This CDR3 comprises 14 residues. Trimming stripped 2 bases from V and 7 bases from J, with 13 bases between. The V gene's germline CDR1 is SGHRS and CDR2 YFSETQ. The CDR3 DNA reads as TGCGCCAGCAGCTTCGGCACCCAGGGGCAGCCCCAGCATTTT. This codes for CASSFGTQGQPQHF.

Many counts were recorded for this clonotype. The V and J genes are TRBV7-2 and TRBJ1-2, with D hard to call. The germline CDR1 and CDR2 sequences are SGHTA and FQGNSA. The CDR3 has 16 amino acids. V lost 1 base and J lost 5, with 17 bases in between. The CDR3 here is CASSLVQLPLGYGYTF. The CDR3 bases are TGTGCCAGCAGCTTAGTTCAGTTGCCCTTAGGTTATGGCTACACCTTC.

This chain joins TRBV6-2 or TRBV6-3 and TRBJ2-1; D is ambiguous. CDR3 size: 12 residues. Germline V CDR1 and CDR2: MNHEY, SVGEGT. The V end lost 4 bases, the J end lost 9 bases, and 10 bases lay between the germline ends. The CDR3 nucleotides are TGTGCCAGCAGTTCCAATGTCGGTGAGCAGTTCTTC. This translates into CASSSNVGEQFF.

Note on this clonotype: A much larger clone differs by one base, so this may be a read error. J is TRBJ2-7 and V is TRBV6-2 or TRBV6-3; possibly TRBD1 or TRBD2 for D (5 bases each). Germline V CDR1 and CDR2: MNHEY, SVGEGT. This CDR3 region has 13 residues. CDR3 DNA sequence: TGTGCCAGCATGAGAGGGGCCCTCTACGAGCGGTACTTC. This gives the protein CASMRGALYERYF.

There are a few counts of this clonotype. This chain connects TRBV5-1 to TRBJ1-2, with 10 bases aligning to TRBD1. Germline CDR1 SGHRS, CDR2 YFSETQ. The CDR3 totals 14 residues. Trimming cost V 9 bases and J 2 bases; bases outside gene matches: 7. Here the CDR3 DNA reads TGCGCCAACAGTTTGGACAGGGGGAACTATGGCTACACCTTC. Its protein is CANSLDRGNYGYTF. Complete variable domain (other parts from reference TRBV5-1 and TRBJ1-2): KAGVTQTPRYLIKTRGQQVTLSCSPISGHRSVSWYQQTPGQGLQFLFEYFSETQRNKGNFPGRFSGRQFSNSRSEMNVSTLELGDSALYLCANSLDRGNYGYTFGSGTRLTVV.

In its sample, this clonotype was seen many times. J is TRBJ1-2 and V is TRBV6-2 or TRBV6-3; TRBD1 might be the D (6 bases). CDR1 is MNHEY, CDR2 SVGEGT, per germline. The CDR3 runs 14 residues. V was pared by 5 bases and J by 2 bases, with 12 bases between. The CDR3 bases are TGTGCCAGCAGTCTTACCCAGGGGAACTATGGCTACACCTTC. Its protein product is CASSLTQGNYGYTF.

This clonotype was counted many times. V and J are TRBV7-2 and TRBJ2-1; D tentatively reads TRBD1 or TRBD2 (5 bases each). Looked up from germline, CDR1 is SGHTA and CDR2 is FQGNSA. The CDR3 contains 16 residues. The ends were cut back, 0 bases at V and 0 bases at J, with 9 bases in the middle. DNA of the CDR3: TGTGCCAGCAGCTTAGCCGGGACCCACTCCTACAATGAGCAGTTCTTC. Encoded protein: CASSLAGTHSYNEQFF. Together with reference TRBV7-2 and TRBJ2-1, the CDR3 gives the full variable domain: GAGVSQSPSNKVTEKGKDVELRCDPISGHTALYWYRQSLGQGLEFLIYFQGNSAPDKSGLPSDRFSAERTGGSVSTLTIQRTQQEDSAVYLCASSLAGTHSYNEQFFGPGTRLTVL.

This clonotype showed up many times. This chain joins TRBV2 and TRBJ2-7; a weak D match, TRBD1 (6 bases). Germline V gene sequence: CDR1 SNHLY, CDR2 FYNNEI. The CDR3 sequence is 12 residues long. Between the trimmed V and J ends, which lost 8 bases and 7 bases, there was a span of 15 bases. CDR3 sequence (DNA): TGTGCCAGCGGGGGAACAGGGTGGGAGCAGTACTTC. Translated, it gives CASGGTGWEQYF. Variable domain in full (rest from reference TRBV2 and TRBJ2-7): EPEVTQTPSHQVTQMGQEVILRCVPISNHLYFYWYRQILGQKVEFLVSFYNNEISEKSEIFDDQFSVERPDGSNFTLKIRSTKLEDSAMYFCASGGTGWEQYFGPGTRLTVT.

This clonotype was recorded at least ten times. This chain connects TRBV7-9 to TRBJ1-5; no clear D gene. This CDR3 contains 14 residues. V was cut by 2 bases and J by 4 bases, with 9 bases left in between. Germline V lookup: CDR1 SEHNR, CDR2 FQNEAQ (reference sequence). CDR3 nucleotide sequence: TGTGCCAGCAGCTTACCAGGTGGGAATCAGCCCCAGCATTTT. Its protein product is CASSLPGGNQPQHF.